These 24 T cell receptor beta chains were sequenced from one sample in a study of beta chain features in type 1 diabetes. Expressed TCRB transcripts were sequenced after all isolated RNA was converted to cDNA. TCRdb's copy holds only in-frame clones and misses some; the assay was immunoSEQ multiplex PCR. The table shows about 450,000 clones, with about an eighth occurring only once. The sequenced sample was naive CD4+ T cells from blood. The source of these receptors is a woman younger than 30 in good health.

A few counts support this clone. This sample also contains other DNA sequences that code for the same CDR3. The chain links TRBV5-1 to TRBJ2-5; D is unresolved. The CDR3 contains 13 residues. CDR1 and CDR2 from the germline V gene are SGHRS and YFSETQ. The V end lost 2 bases, the J end lost 3 bases, and 8 bases lay between the germline ends. Here the CDR3 DNA reads TGCGCCAGCAGCTTTGGTACAGAAGAGACCCAGTACTTC. Translating gives CASSFGTEETQYF.

J is TRBJ2-2 and V is TRBV5-1; D ambiguous. Germline V gene sequence: CDR1 SGHRS, CDR2 YFSETQ. The V end was cut by 0 bases, the J end by 2 bases, with 5 bases between. This CDR3 contains 14 residues. CDR3 DNA sequence: TGCGCCAGCAGCTTGGGCTTTAACACCGGGGAGCTGTTTTTT. Amino acid sequence: CASSLGFNTGELFF. The variable domain in full, completed from reference TRBV5-1 and TRBJ2-2, reads KAGVTQTPRYLIKTRGQQVTLSCSPISGHRSVSWYQQTPGQGLQFLFEYFSETQRNKGNFPGRFSGRQFSNSRSEMNVSTLELGDSALYLCASSLGFNTGELFFGEGSRLTVL.

J is TRBJ1-1 and V is TRBV15, with D possibly matching TRBD1 (5 bases). The ends were cut back, 0 bases at V and 10 bases at J, with 21 bases in the middle. Germline CDR1 is LNHNV and CDR2 is YYDKDF (reference sequence). The CDR3 runs to 16 residues. The DNA of the CDR3 is TGTGCCACCAGCAGAGATACGGGGCGGACTGAAGGGTCAGCTTTCTTT. This codes for CATSRDTGRTEGSAFF.

This clone was seen a handful of times. This chain connects TRBV5-4 to TRBJ2-7; the match to TRBD1 covers 8 bases. The germline CDR1 and CDR2 sequences are SGHNT and YYREEE (reference sequence). J was trimmed by 4 bases and V by 3 bases; bases with no gene match: 9. The CDR3 sequence is 15 residues long. The CDR3 sequence: CASSSGQALFYEQYF. The CDR3 DNA reads as TGTGCCAGCAGCTCGGGACAGGCCCTGTTTTACGAGCAGTACTTC.

This clone occurred a few times. V gene TRBV29-1 combines with J gene TRBJ1-6; possible D gene TRBD1, 5 bases. Germline-derived CDR1 and CDR2 are SQVTM and ANQGSEA. Trimming pared 5 bases from V and 13 bases from J, leaving 21 bases between. CDR3 size: 14 residues. This chain's CDR3 is CSVRVGQGSSPLHF. For the CDR3, the DNA is TGCAGCGTTCGGGTGGGGCAGGGCAGCTCGCCCCTCCACTTT.

The CDR3 spells CASSLEQGLETQYF. In DNA form, the CDR3 reads TGTGCCAGCAGTTTAGAACAGGGCTTAGAGACCCAGTACTTC. V and J are TRBV28 and TRBJ2-5; TRBD1 is a possible D gene (6 bases). Germline V gene data show CDR1 as MDHEN and CDR2 as SYDVKM. Between the trimmed V and J ends, which lost 2 bases and 4 bases, there was a span of 11 bases. The CDR3 has 14 residues. Together with reference TRBV28 and TRBJ2-5, the CDR3 gives the full variable domain: DVKVTQSSRYLVKRTGEKVFLECVQDMDHENMFWYRQDPGLGLRLIYFSYDVKMKEKGDIPEGYSVSREKKERFSLILESASTNQTSMYLCASSLEQGLETQYFGPGTRLLVL.

The V and J genes are TRBV7-9 and TRBJ2-5; TRBD1 matches 9 bases. Germline V lookup: CDR1 SEHNR, CDR2 FQNEAQ (reference sequence). CDR3 length equals 15 residues. V shed 2 bases, J shed 5 bases, and the junction held 6 bases outside the gene matches. The CDR3 sequence: CASSLKSGQGETQYF. CDR3 in DNA: TGTGCCAGCAGCTTAAAATCAGGACAGGGGGAGACCCAGTACTTC. Full variable domain (outside the CDR3, taken from reference TRBV7-9 and TRBJ2-5): DTGVSQNPRHKITKRGQNVTFRCDPISEHNRLYWYRQTLGQGPEFLTYFQNEAQLEKSRLLSDRFSAERPKGSFSTLEIQRTEQGDSAMYLCASSLKSGQGETQYFGPGTRLLVL.

This clone was seen a few times. This chain connects TRBV7-2 to TRBJ2-3; D remains ambiguous. The CDR3 sequence is 15 residues long. The germline gives CDR1 SGHTA, CDR2 FQGNSA. V was shortened by 5 bases and J by 0 bases, with 12 bases between the two germline ends. This CDR3 reads CASSRSTLSTDTQYF. The CDR3 DNA reads as TGTGCCAGCAGCCGGTCGACTCTTAGCACAGATACGCAGTATTTT.

The chain has TRBV14 and TRBJ2-5; D uncertain. V lost 0 bases to trimming and J lost 7 bases, with 6 bases between them. The length of the CDR3 is 12 residues. CDR1 is SGHDN, CDR2 FVKESK, per germline. The CDR3 here is CASSQDRVTQYF. DNA for the CDR3: TGTGCCAGCAGCCAAGATAGGGTGACCCAGTACTTC.

This clone was seen more than once but under ten times. This sequence joins TRBV6-5 and TRBJ2-1; D is unresolved. Trimming stripped 2 bases from V and 0 bases from J, with 8 bases between. The germline V gene has CDR1 MNHEY and CDR2 SVGAGI. This CDR3 spans 15 amino acids. The chain's CDR3 is CASSYASSSYNEQFF. The CDR3 region has the DNA TGTGCCAGCAGTTACGCATCTAGCTCCTACAATGAGCAGTTCTTC.

V and J are TRBV7-8 and TRBJ2-4, with 7 bases fitting TRBD2. The germline V gene encodes CDR1 SGHVS and CDR2 FQNEAQ. The trim removed 5 bases at V and 2 bases at J, leaving 6 bases unmatched. The CDR3 sequence is 15 residues long. CDR3 nucleotides: TGTGCCAGCAGCAGCTGGGGAGGGTCCAAAAACATTCAGTACTTC. Translating gives CASSSWGGSKNIQYF.

CDR3 in amino acids: CASSDAGRPYGYTF. The DNA of the CDR3 is TGTGCCAGCAGTGATGCGGGGCGACCCTATGGCTACACCTTC. V is TRBV25-1 and J is TRBJ1-2; D might be TRBD1 (5 bases). Germline V gene sequence: CDR1 MGHDK, CDR2 SYGVNS. The CDR3 is made up of 14 amino acids. The germline V and J ends were trimmed by 3 bases and 4 bases, with 12 bases remaining between them.

This chain joins TRBV27 and TRBJ2-3, with 7 bases lining up with TRBD2. The V segment lost 2 bases and the J segment 1 base; nucleotides outside the gene matches: 9. Germline CDR1 reads MNHEY; CDR2 reads SMNVEV (reference sequence). The CDR3 loop spans 17 amino acids. This CDR3 reads CASSLERTRLRTDTQYF. DNA of the CDR3: TGTGCCAGCAGTTTAGAAAGGACTAGACTGCGCACAGATACGCAGTATTTT.

This clone occurred a few times. The rearrangement joins TRBV7-9 to TRBJ2-1; 8 nucleotides line up with TRBD2. The CDR3 covers 17 residues. In germline, CDR1 is SEHNR, CDR2 FQNEAQ (reference sequence). V was pared by 1 base and J by 1 base, with 6 bases of the junction left unmatched. This CDR3 reads CASSLVSGGPSYNEQFF. The DNA for the CDR3 is TGTGCCAGCAGCTTAGTTTCGGGAGGGCCTTCCTACAATGAGCAGTTCTTC.

In this sample, this clone turned up a few times. The V gene is TRBV9, the J gene TRBJ1-4; 7 positions agree with TRBD1. CDR3 size: 15 residues. The V gene's germline CDR1 is SGDLS and CDR2 YYNGEE. With V trimmed by 3 bases and J by 7 bases, 9 bases remained unmatched. In DNA form, the CDR3 reads TGTGCCAGCAGCGAGGGGGCACGACAGGGTGAAAAACTGTTTTTT. Translated, it gives CASSEGARQGEKLFF. The full variable domain, its missing parts supplied by reference TRBV9 and TRBJ1-4, is DSGVTQTPKHLITATGQRVTLRCSPRSGDLSVYWYQQSLDQGLQFLIQYYNGEERAKGNILERFSAQQFPDLHSELNLSSLELGDSALYFCASSEGARQGEKLFFGSGTQLSVL.

This clone was picked up a small number of times. Other DNA sequences in the same sample also yield this CDR3. This chain links TRBV4-2 with TRBJ1-1, with D possibly matching TRBD1 (5 bases). This CDR3 is 14 amino acids long. V shed 2 bases and J shed 1 base, with 8 bases lying between them. Germline loops: CDR1 LGHNA, CDR2 YNFKEQ. CDR3 nucleotides: TGTGCCAGCAGCCAACCTAGGGGGAACACTGAAGCTTTCTTT. Translating it yields CASSQPRGNTEAFF.

This clone showed up many times. The chain couples TRBV7-9 to TRBJ2-7, with unresolved D. The germline V and J ends were trimmed by 5 bases and 3 bases, with 11 bases remaining between them. The CDR3 sequence is 13 residues long. Germline V gene sequence: CDR1 SEHNR, CDR2 FQNEAQ (reference sequence). In nucleotides, the CDR3 is TGTGCCAGCAGCCGCCGGACGGACTACGAGCAGTACGTC. Protein: CASSRRTDYEQYV.

The chain is built from TRBV25-1 and TRBJ2-2; D is uncertain. V gave up 4 bases and J gave up 5 bases, with 8 bases separating them. Germline CDR1 MGHDK, CDR2 SYGVNS. The CDR3 is 13 residues long. The CDR3 DNA follows: TGTGCCAGCAGTGCCGGTGGGACCGGGGAGCTGTTTTTT. Translated, it gives CASSAGGTGELFF.

The rearrangement joins TRBV2 to TRBJ2-3; a possible D gene is TRBD2 (5 bases). Trimming pared 7 bases from V and 2 bases from J, leaving 16 bases between. CDR3 length equals 15 residues. The germline gives CDR1 SNHLY, CDR2 FYNNEI. The CDR3 DNA reads TGTGCCAGCAAGGAGAGGGCGAGACCCACAGATACGCAGTATTTT. It specifies CASKERARPTDTQYF.

This clone appeared a few times. This chain links TRBV30 with TRBJ2-5, with D possibly TRBD1 on 5 matching bases. Trimming shortened V by 1 base and J by 11 bases, and 8 bases separated the two germline ends. Germline values: CDR1 GTSNPN, CDR2 SVGIG (reference sequence). This CDR3 region has 10 residues. CDR3 loop: CAWSAGKQYF. The CDR3 DNA follows: TGTGCCTGGAGTGCAGGGAAGCAGTACTTC.

As concerns this clone: Within the sample, other DNA sequences also encode this same CDR3. The rearrangement joins TRBV7-2 to TRBJ2-7; D unclear. Germline loops: CDR1 SGHTA, CDR2 FQGNSA. V lost 1 base to trimming and J lost 0 bases, with 10 bases between them. The CDR3 is 15 amino acids. The CDR3 DNA sequence: TGTGCCAGCAGCTTAGATCCCACAAGCTCCTACGAGCAGTACTTC. The encoded protein is CASSLDPTSSYEQYF. The full variable domain, with the rest looked up from reference TRBV7-2 and TRBJ2-7, is GAGVSQSPSNKVTEKGKDVELRCDPISGHTALYWYRQSLGQGLEFLIYFQGNSAPDKSGLPSDRFSAERTGGSVSTLTIQRTQQEDSAVYLCASSLDPTSSYEQYFGPGTRLTVT.

This clone was found a few times. This chain uses TRBV5-6 with TRBJ2-5; D is unclear. Trimming took off 4 bases at V and 3 bases at J, with 16 bases between the two ends. The germline V gene has CDR1 SGHDT and CDR2 YYEEEE. This CDR3 comprises 15 residues. As DNA, the CDR3 is TGTGCCAGCAGCCAAACCCCTGGACGGAAAGAGACCCAGTACTTC. Its translation is CASSQTPGRKETQYF.

This clone has just a few counts. The V and J genes are TRBV9 and TRBJ1-3, with D unclear. The CDR3 has 14 amino acids. Germline V gene sequence: CDR1 SGDLS, CDR2 YYNGEE. Deletions cut 1 base from V and 4 bases from J, with 9 bases between. The CDR3 here is CASSVRSSGNTIYF. CDR3 coding DNA: TGTGCCAGCAGCGTAAGGTCATCCGGAAACACCATATATTTT.

The rearrangement joins TRBV5-1 to TRBJ1-1, with D uncertain. The length of the CDR3 is 14 residues. The germline gives CDR1 SGHRS, CDR2 YFSETQ. The V end was cut by 3 bases, the J end by 1 base, with 10 bases between. CDR3 loop: CASSSFAPNTEAFF. Written as DNA, the CDR3 is TGCGCCAGCAGCTCCTTTGCACCGAACACTGAAGCTTTCTTT.